This T cell receptor (beta chain) was identified during a study of blood T cells in healthy people across ages. Study as a whole: The capture of about one barcoded beta molecule per two T cells was achieved by template switching. The study, taken as a whole, reports: It was not known whether donors were CMV positive (a possible confounder of expanded clonotype changes).

Germline V gene data show CDR1 as LGHNA and CDR2 as YNFKEQ. Trimming stripped 0 bases from V and 11 bases from J, with 25 bases between. The CDR3 runs 17 residues. A J-beta primer mix and a sample-barcoded 5' primer were used in a second PCR of roughly 6 to 12 cycles. Each cDNA molecule carried a tag from a template-switch adaptor that contained 12 random nucleotides. Each CDR3 protein gets one entry after TCRdb re-called the 5' RACE reads with MiXCR. Of fewer than 800,000 distinct CDR3 sequences listed, 45% to 50% are singletons. Details on this clonotype: Its matching antigen is unknown.

This TCR came from a woman in her sixties in good health. This chain connects TRBV4-2 to TRBJ2-5, with D unclear. Material for sequencing was blood. CDR3 in amino acids: CASSQDRKGGGYNEQYF. The CDR3 DNA reads as TGTGCCAGCAGCCAAGATCGTAAGGGTGGTGGATACAATGAGCAGTACTTC.